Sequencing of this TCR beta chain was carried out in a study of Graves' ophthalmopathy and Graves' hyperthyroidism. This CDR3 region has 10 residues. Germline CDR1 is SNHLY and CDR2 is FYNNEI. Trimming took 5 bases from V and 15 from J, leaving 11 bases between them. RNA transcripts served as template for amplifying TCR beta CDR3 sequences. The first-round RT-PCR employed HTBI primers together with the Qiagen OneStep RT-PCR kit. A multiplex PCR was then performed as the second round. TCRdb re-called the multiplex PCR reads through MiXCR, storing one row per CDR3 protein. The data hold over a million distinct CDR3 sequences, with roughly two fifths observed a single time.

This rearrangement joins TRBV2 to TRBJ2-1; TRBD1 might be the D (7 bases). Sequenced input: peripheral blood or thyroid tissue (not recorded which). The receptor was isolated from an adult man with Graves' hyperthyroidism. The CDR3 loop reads CASSQGGMFF. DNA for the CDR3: TGTGCCAGCAGTCAGGGGGGCATGTTCTTC. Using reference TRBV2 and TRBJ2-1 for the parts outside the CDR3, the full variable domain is EPEVTQTPSHQVTQMGQEVILRCVPISNHLYFYWYRQILGQKVEFLVSFYNNEISEKSEIFDDQFSVERPDGSNFTLKIRSTKLEDSAMYFCASSQGGMFFGPGTRLTVL.